This passage covers 13 T cell receptor beta chains from one sample sequenced in a study of post-analysis software for immune sequencing data. Points from the study as a whole: Patients used five TRBV segments, including TRBV5-6, TRBV5-1 and TRBV20-1, more often than controls.

No antigen has been identified for these receptors. The TCR beta cDNA libraries carried unique molecular identifiers. TCRdb reprocessed the PCR reads via MiXCR and lists one record per CDR3 protein. This table holds 740,000 or so distinct CDR3 sequences, roughly half found once. Material: blood. These receptor sequences come from a girl aged 10 to 17 with multiple sclerosis.

V and J are TRBV20-1 and TRBJ2-7; TRBD1 agrees at 10 bases. The V and J ends lost 3 bases and 3 bases, in that order; junction bases with no gene match: 11. CDR1 is DFQATT, CDR2 SNEGSKA, per germline (reference sequence). This CDR3 has 16 residues. This CDR3 is CSARRSGDRGYYEQYF. The CDR3 bases are TGCAGTGCTAGGAGATCTGGGGACAGGGGATACTACGAGCAGTACTTC.

This chain connects TRBV9 to TRBJ1-1; D not resolved. The germline V gene encodes CDR1 SGDLS and CDR2 YYNGEE. Trimming removed 0 bases at V and 0 bases at J, with 9 bases between. The CDR3 length is 15 residues. This chain's CDR3 is CASSVGRDMNTEAFF. CDR3 DNA: TGTGCCAGCAGCGTAGGAAGAGACATGAACACTGAAGCTTTCTTT.

This rearrangement joins TRBV2 to TRBJ1-5, with D perhaps matching TRBD1 (6 bases). With 1 base removed from V and 15 bases from J, the gap between germline ends came to 19 bases. There are 14 residues in the CDR3. In germline, CDR1 is SNHLY, CDR2 FYNNEI. The CDR3 protein is CASSEGQVSPQRHF. The CDR3 DNA reads TGTGCCAGCAGTGAAGGACAGGTTAGCCCCCAACGGCATTTT.

This clonotype has more than one count but fewer than ten. The chain carries TRBV20-1 and TRBJ2-7; tentative D call: TRBD2 (6 bases). With 3 bases removed from V and 2 bases from J, the gap between germline ends came to 17 bases. Looked up from germline, CDR1 is DFQATT and CDR2 is SNEGSKA (reference sequence). The CDR3 is 15 residues long. CDR3 bases: TGCAGTGCTAGGGCGACCGGGACTTTAGCCTACGAGCAGTACTTC. Translation: CSARATGTLAYEQYF.

This clonotype turned up a few times. CDR3 sequence (DNA): TGTGCCAGCAGTTCGTCTAGCGGCAGGGACTACGAGCAGTACTTC. Its translation is CASSSSSGRDYEQYF. The V and J genes are TRBV12-3 or TRBV12-4 and TRBJ2-7; the match to TRBD2 covers 7 bases. The CDR3 has 15 amino acids. The trim removed 4 bases at V and 3 bases at J, leaving 9 bases unmatched.

This clonotype turned up a few times. This chain links TRBV10-3 with TRBJ2-7; D is uncertain. The CDR3 spans 14 residues. CDR1 is ENHRY, CDR2 SYGVKD, per germline. V gave up 9 bases and J gave up 0 bases, with 15 bases separating them. The CDR3 nucleotides read TGTGCCATGCGAGGTAGCTCAACCTCCTACGAGCAGTACTTC. It yields the protein CAMRGSSTSYEQYF.

The gene calls are TRBV7-9 and TRBJ1-6; unclear D gene. This CDR3 spans 15 amino acids. The germline V and J ends were trimmed by 3 bases and 7 bases, with 13 bases remaining between them. The germline V gene has CDR1 SEHNR and CDR2 FQNEAQ (reference sequence). The CDR3 is CASSLGGPLNSPLHF. DNA of the CDR3: TGTGCCAGCAGCTTGGGAGGACCTCTGAATTCACCCCTCCACTTT.

This clonotype was found a few times. CDR3 in amino acids: CASSLGGGMSSYEQYF. The CDR3 nucleotides read TGTGCCAGCAGCTTAGGGGGGGGAATGAGTTCCTACGAGCAGTACTTC. The V and J genes are TRBV7-2 and TRBJ2-7; 7 bases map to TRBD2. The junction had 7 bases not matched to a gene; V was cut back by 1 base and J by 1 base. The CDR3 spans 16 residues. The germline gives CDR1 SGHTA, CDR2 FQGNSA.

The genes are TRBV7-9 and TRBJ1-6; the D gene is possibly TRBD1 (6 bases). Deletions cut 5 bases from V and 7 bases from J, with 21 bases between. The germline gives CDR1 SEHNR, CDR2 FQNEAQ (reference sequence). CDR3 length equals 17 residues. The CDR3: CASSPRTDSLRNSPLHF. The CDR3 nucleotides are TGTGCCAGCAGCCCGAGGACAGACTCACTACGGAATTCACCCCTCCACTTT.

The chain couples TRBV19 to TRBJ2-7; tentatively, D is TRBD2 (5 bases). V gave up 1 base and J gave up 0 bases, with 10 bases separating them. This CDR3 region has 15 residues. CDR1 is LNHDA and CDR2 is SQIVND in the germline V gene (reference sequence). CDR3 amino acids: CASSIVADSSYEQYF. The DNA of the CDR3 is TGTGCCAGTAGTATAGTGGCGGACTCCTCCTACGAGCAGTACTTC.

This clonotype was counted at least ten times. The chain links TRBV29-1 to TRBJ2-5; weak D call: TRBD1 (5 bases). Looked up from germline, CDR1 is SQVTM and CDR2 is ANQGSEA. CDR3 size: 12 residues. Trimming removed 2 bases from V and 2 bases from J, with 6 bases in between. The CDR3 region has the DNA TGCAGCGTTGAAAGACAGCAAGAGACCCAGTACTTC. Protein product: CSVERQQETQYF. The full variable domain, in which reference TRBV29-1 and TRBJ2-5 provide the parts outside the CDR3, is SAVISQKPSRDICQRGTSLTIQCQVDSQVTMMFWYRQQPGQSLTLIATANQGSEATYESGFVIDKFPISRPNLTFSTLTVSNMSPEDSSIYLCSVERQQETQYFGPGTRLLVL.

The chain links TRBV6-1 to TRBJ2-2, with 14 positions matching TRBD2. From germline, CDR1 is MNHNS and CDR2 SASEGT. With V trimmed by 6 bases and J by 8 bases, 5 bases remained unmatched. This CDR3 region has 15 residues. This CDR3 is CASSPTSGRAGELFF. In DNA, the CDR3 is TGTGCCAGCAGCCCGACTAGCGGGAGGGCGGGGGAGCTGTTTTTT.

The gene calls are TRBV29-1 and TRBJ1-5, with 8 bases matching TRBD1. Trimming cost V 4 bases and J 3 bases; bases outside gene matches: 2. The CDR3 is 13 amino acids. Germline CDR1 and CDR2: SQVTM and ANQGSEA. The CDR3 loop is CSVVQGANQPQHF. In nucleotides, the CDR3 is TGCAGCGTTGTCCAGGGGGCCAATCAGCCCCAGCATTTT.